These T cell receptor beta chains were read from a single sample in a study of T cell repertoires in cytomegalovirus infection. Via MiXCR, TCRdb re-called the reads, giving one row per CDR3 protein. Altogether 150,000 to 200,000 distinct CDR3 sequences are present, approximately 28% being singletons, with the ten largest covering roughly 31%. What was sequenced was PBMCs. These receptors all stem from a human donor in good health (CMV status not recorded). Some clones in this sample may be carry-over from other donors' samples. The CDR3 runs from the conserved cysteine through the conserved F or W. A D gene is named only where the DNA matches it firmly. Not every row has a clone size; where given, it reads once, few, many or a size class.

CASSLWRGYTDTQYF TGTGCCAGCAGCTTATGGCGGGGGTACACAGATACGCAGTATTTT TRBJ2-3 TRBD2 NA TRBV7-2
CSAWDSSYEQYF TGCAGCGCCTGGGACAGCTCCTACGAGCAGTACTTC TRBJ2-7 TRBD1 few TRBV29-1
CASSPEQGANSPLHF TGTGCCAGCAGCCCCGAGCAGGGGGCTAATTCACCCCTCCACTTT TRBJ1-6 TRBD1 NA TRBV9
CASSSLGGHEQFF TGTGCCAGCAGCTCCCTTGGGGGACATGAGCAGTTCTTC TRBJ2-1 NA many TRBV7-3
CASSFGTAPSNQPQHF TGTGCCAGCAGCTTCGGGACAGCCCCTAGCAATCAGCCCCAGCATTTT TRBJ1-5 TRBD1 NA TRBV5-6
CASSSFRWTEGSYEQYF TGTGCCAGCAGCTCTTTTCGATGGACAGAGGGGTCCTACGAGCAGTACTTC TRBJ2-7 NA NA TRBV7-9
CASAGIPHEQYF TGTGCCAGTGCCGGGATCCCACACGAGCAGTACTTC TRBJ2-7 NA NA TRBV19
CAWSVTGGLGTQYF TGTGCCTGGAGTGTAACGGGGGGCTTGGGTACGCAGTATTTT TRBJ2-3 NA NA TRBV30
CASSFPARNTIYF TGTGCCAGCAGCTTCCCAGCCAGGAACACCATATATTTT TRBJ1-3 NA NA TRBV7-2
CSVAGTGGSETNEKLFF TGCAGCGTTGCGGGGACAGGGGGATCAGAAACTAATGAAAAACTGTTTTTT TRBJ1-4 TRBD1 few TRBV29-1
CSAREDSYGYTF TGCAGTGCTAGAGAGGACAGTTATGGCTACACCTTC TRBJ1-2 NA few TRBV20-1
CASSGTESYEQYF TGTGCCAGCAGTGGGACAGAATCCTACGAGCAGTACTTC TRBJ2-7 NA few TRBV25-1
CSVETKRNGEQYF TGCAGCGTCGAAACTAAGAGGAATGGCGAGCAGTACTTC TRBJ2-7 NA few TRBV29-1
CSASPPGGTDTQYF TGCAGTGCTAGCCCTCCAGGAGGCACAGATACGCAGTATTTT TRBJ2-3 NA NA TRBV20-1
CASTMHLSALGYTF TGTGCCAGCACGATGCATCTGTCAGCCCTTGGCTACACCTTC TRBJ1-2 NA many TRBV6-6
CASSLDQEAFF TGTGCCAGCAGCCTGGATCAGGAAGCTTTCTTT TRBJ1-1 NA NA TRBV12-3/TRBV12-4
CASNPGQGTGELFF TGTGCCAGCAACCCCGGACAGGGGACGGGGGAGCTGTTTTTT TRBJ2-2 TRBD1 few TRBV2
CASSPDRLDTGELFF TGTGCCAGCAGCCCGGACAGGTTAGACACCGGGGAGCTGTTTTTT TRBJ2-2 TRBD1 few TRBV5-6
CASSLARGGEQYF TGTGCCAGCAGCTTAGCGAGAGGAGGCGAGCAGTACTTC TRBJ2-7 NA NA TRBV7-6
CASSTSGGGVYYEQYF TGTGCCAGCAGCACTAGCGGGGGAGGGGTTTACTACGAGCAGTACTTC TRBJ2-7 TRBD2 NA TRBV5-6
CASSLVRGPRDRKFF TGTGCCAGCAGCTTAGTTAGGGGGCCCCGGGACAGAAAGTTCTTC TRBJ2-1 TRBD1 many TRBV7-2
CASSALRGGGQTQYF TGTGCCAGCAGTGCCTTAAGAGGGGGGGGCCAGACCCAGTACTTC TRBJ2-5 NA NA TRBV6-2/TRBV6-3
CASSWGRENTEAFF TGCGCCAGCAGCTGGGGGCGGGAAAACACTGAAGCTTTCTTT TRBJ1-1 NA NA TRBV5-1
CASSYQGFGNEQFF TGTGCCAGCAGTTACCAGGGGTTCGGGAATGAGCAGTTCTTC TRBJ2-1 NA few TRBV7-9
CASSLGPASGTDTQYF TGTGCCAGCAGTTTAGGTCCGGCTAGCGGCACAGATACGCAGTATTTT TRBJ2-3 NA few TRBV12-3/TRBV12-4
CASSPEAGGNYEQYF TGTGCCAGCAGCCCGGAAGCGGGGGGTAACTACGAGCAGTACTTC TRBJ2-7 TRBD2 few TRBV5-4
CASSQDLTRDQPQHF TGTGCCAGCAGCCAAGACCTAACCAGGGATCAGCCCCAGCATTTT TRBJ1-5 NA NA TRBV3-1
CASTWGANEQFF TGTGCCAGCACTTGGGGGGCGAATGAGCAGTTCTTC TRBJ2-1 NA few TRBV28
CASSTLRGRYGYSF TGTGCCAGCAGTACCCTTCGGGGGCGGTATGGCTACAGCTTC TRBJ1-2 NA NA TRBV12-3/TRBV12-4
CASTSNSGGQETQYF TGTGCCAGCACCTCGAACAGCGGGGGCCAAGAGACCCAGTACTTC TRBJ2-5 TRBD2 NA TRBV12-3/TRBV12-4
CASSVRLAGSTGELFF TGCGCCAGCAGTGTTAGACTAGCGGGGAGCACCGGGGAGCTGTTTTTT TRBJ2-2 TRBD2 NA TRBV5-1
CSVEQQDIETQYF TGCAGCGTTGAACAGCAGGACATCGAGACCCAGTACTTC TRBJ2-5 NA NA TRBV29-1
CSAGDRGRNNSPLHF TGCAGTGCTGGGGACAGGGGGCGAAATAATTCACCCCTCCACTTT TRBJ1-6 TRBD1 NA TRBV20-1
CASSSLRGDAQDTQYF TGTGCCAGCAGCTCCTTACGGGGGGATGCACAAGATACGCAGTACTTT TRBJ2-3 TRBD2 NA TRBV7-6
CASSLQISSYNSPLHF TGTGCCAGCAGCTTACAGATAAGCTCCTATAATTCACCCCTCCACTTT TRBJ1-6 NA few TRBV7-8
CASSRQGRSPLHF TGTGCCAGCAGTAGGCAGGGGCGTTCACCCCTCCACTTT TRBJ1-6 NA NA TRBV6-2/TRBV6-3
CASRLGFTEAFF TGTGCCAGCCGTCTGGGGTTCACTGAAGCTTTCTTT TRBJ1-1 NA NA TRBV12-3/TRBV12-4
CATTQGVSENTGELFF TGTGCCACCACCCAGGGGGTTAGCGAGAACACCGGGGAGCTGTTTTTT TRBJ2-2 TRBD1 few TRBV15
CAWSLNRASTEAFF TGTGCCTGGAGTCTCAACAGGGCTAGCACTGAAGCTTTCTTT TRBJ1-1 NA few TRBV30
CAIKGSANTEAFF TGTGCCATCAAGGGCAGTGCGAACACTGAAGCTTTCTTT TRBJ1-1 NA NA TRBV10-3
CASTSTASTDTQYF TGCGCCAGCACTAGTACCGCTAGCACAGATACGCAGTATTTT TRBJ2-3 NA few TRBV5-1
CASSPGWDRTYEQYF TGTGCCAGCAGCCCAGGGTGGGACAGGACTTACGAGCAGTACTTC TRBJ2-7 TRBD1 few TRBV7-2
CASSPEGDEKLFF TGTGCCAGCAGCCCCGAGGGGGACGAAAAACTGTTTTTT TRBJ1-4 NA NA TRBV7-2
CASSSPSTGELFF TGTGCCAGCAGCTCCCCATCGACCGGGGAGCTGTTTTTT TRBJ2-2 NA NA TRBV11-3
CASGLQDYNSPLHF TGTGCTAGTGGCTTACAGGATTATAATTCACCCCTCCACTTT TRBJ1-6 NA NA TRBV12-5
CASSPELAGAANEQFF TGTGCCAGCAGCCCTGAACTAGCGGGGGCCGCCAATGAGCAGTTCTTC TRBJ2-1 TRBD2 NA TRBV5-4
CASRNQLIGGYTF TGTGCCAGCAGAAATCAATTGATAGGTGGCTACACCTTC TRBJ1-2 NA NA TRBV12-3/TRBV12-4
CASSAAGTPTREQYF TGTGCCAGCAGTGCCGCGGGGACCCCCACCCGGGAGCAGTACTTC TRBJ2-7 NA NA TRBV7-2
CASSQGRGRGQPQHF TGTGCCAGCAGCCAAGGTCGAGGGAGGGGTCAGCCCCAGCATTTT TRBJ1-5 NA NA TRBV3-1
CASSNPPLEQFF TGTGCCAGCTCTAATCCACCGTTGGAGCAGTTCTTC TRBJ2-1 NA few TRBV9
CSARGQVQETQYF TGCAGTGCTAGAGGTCAGGTTCAAGAGACCCAGTACTTC TRBJ2-5 NA once TRBV20-1
CASSQGSRADTQYF TGTGCCAGCAGCCAAGGGAGTAGAGCAGATACGCAGTATTTT TRBJ2-3 NA many TRBV7-2
CTSSPAQWMNTEAFF TGTACCAGCAGCCCAGCACAGTGGATGAACACTGAAGCTTTCTTT TRBJ1-1 NA NA TRBV12-3/TRBV12-4
CASSFGTGPNTEAFF TGCGCCAGCAGCTTCGGGACAGGGCCGAACACTGAAGCTTTCTTT TRBJ1-1 TRBD1 few TRBV5-1